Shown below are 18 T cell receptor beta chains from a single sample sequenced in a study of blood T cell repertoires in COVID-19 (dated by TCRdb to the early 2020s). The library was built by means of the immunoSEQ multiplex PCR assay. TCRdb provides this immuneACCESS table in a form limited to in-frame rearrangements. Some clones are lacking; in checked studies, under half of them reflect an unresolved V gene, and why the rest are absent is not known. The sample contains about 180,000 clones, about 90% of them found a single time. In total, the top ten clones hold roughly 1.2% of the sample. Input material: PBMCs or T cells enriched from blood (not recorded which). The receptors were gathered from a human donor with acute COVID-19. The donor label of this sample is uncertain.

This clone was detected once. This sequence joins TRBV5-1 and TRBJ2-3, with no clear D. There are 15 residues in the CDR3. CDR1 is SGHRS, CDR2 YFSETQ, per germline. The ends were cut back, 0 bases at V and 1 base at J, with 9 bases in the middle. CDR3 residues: CASSLAVRGTDTQYF. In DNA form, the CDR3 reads TGCGCCAGCAGCTTGGCCGTTCGTGGCACAGATACGCAGTATTTT. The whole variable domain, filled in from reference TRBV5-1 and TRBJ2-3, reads KAGVTQTPRYLIKTRGQQVTLSCSPISGHRSVSWYQQTPGQGLQFLFEYFSETQRNKGNFPGRFSGRQFSNSRSEMNVSTLELGDSALYLCASSLAVRGTDTQYFGPGTRLTVL.

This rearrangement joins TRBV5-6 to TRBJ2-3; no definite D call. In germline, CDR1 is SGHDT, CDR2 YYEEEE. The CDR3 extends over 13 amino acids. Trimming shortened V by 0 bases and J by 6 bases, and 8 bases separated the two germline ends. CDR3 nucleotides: TGTGCCAGCAGCTTGGGTTTCTCGGATACGCAGTATTTT. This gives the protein CASSLGFSDTQYF.

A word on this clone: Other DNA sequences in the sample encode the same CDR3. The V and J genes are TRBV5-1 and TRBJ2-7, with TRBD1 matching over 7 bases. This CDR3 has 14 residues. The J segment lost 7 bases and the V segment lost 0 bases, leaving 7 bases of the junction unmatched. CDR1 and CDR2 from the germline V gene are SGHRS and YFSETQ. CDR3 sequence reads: CASSLGGQGDEQYF. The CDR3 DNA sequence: TGCGCCAGCAGCTTGGGGGGTCAGGGGGATGAGCAGTACTTC.

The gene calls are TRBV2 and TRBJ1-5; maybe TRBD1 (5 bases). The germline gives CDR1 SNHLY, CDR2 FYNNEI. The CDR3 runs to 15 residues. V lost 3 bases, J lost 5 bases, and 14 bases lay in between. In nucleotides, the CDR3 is TGTGCCAGCAGTGATCCCGGGGGAGGCTATCAGCCCCAGCATTTT. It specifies CASSDPGGGYQPQHF.

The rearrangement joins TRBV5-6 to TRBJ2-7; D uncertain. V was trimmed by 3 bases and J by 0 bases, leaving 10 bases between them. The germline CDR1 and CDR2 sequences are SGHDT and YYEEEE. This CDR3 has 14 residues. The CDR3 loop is CASSSAGSSYEQYF. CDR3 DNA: TGTGCCAGCAGCTCCGCAGGCAGCTCCTACGAGCAGTACTTC.

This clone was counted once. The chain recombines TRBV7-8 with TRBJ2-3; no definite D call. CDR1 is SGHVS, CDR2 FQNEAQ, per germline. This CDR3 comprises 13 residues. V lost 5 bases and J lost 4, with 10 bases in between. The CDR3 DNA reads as TGTGCCAGCAGCGTCTTGGGCGCAGATACGCAGTATTTT. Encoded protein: CASSVLGADTQYF. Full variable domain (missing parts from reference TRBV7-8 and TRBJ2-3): GAGVSQSPRYKVAKRGQDVALRCDPISGHVSLFWYQQALGQGPEFLTYFQNEAQLDKSGLPSDRFFAERPEGSVSTLKIQRTQQEDSAVYLCASSVLGADTQYFGPGTRLTVL.

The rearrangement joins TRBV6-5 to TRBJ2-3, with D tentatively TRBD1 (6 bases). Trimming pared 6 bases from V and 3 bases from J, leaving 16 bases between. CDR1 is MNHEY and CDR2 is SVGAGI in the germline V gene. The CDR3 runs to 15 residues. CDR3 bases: TGTGCCAGCAGCTATTCCGGGACACGTACAGATACGCAGTATTTT. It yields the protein CASSYSGTRTDTQYF.

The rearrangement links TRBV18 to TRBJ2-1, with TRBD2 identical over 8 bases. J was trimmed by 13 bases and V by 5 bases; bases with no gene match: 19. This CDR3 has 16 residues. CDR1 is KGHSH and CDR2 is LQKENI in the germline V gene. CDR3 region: CASSASASGSPALQFF. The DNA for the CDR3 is TGTGCCAGCTCAGCGTCGGCTAGCGGGTCCCCGGCTCTCCAGTTCTTC.

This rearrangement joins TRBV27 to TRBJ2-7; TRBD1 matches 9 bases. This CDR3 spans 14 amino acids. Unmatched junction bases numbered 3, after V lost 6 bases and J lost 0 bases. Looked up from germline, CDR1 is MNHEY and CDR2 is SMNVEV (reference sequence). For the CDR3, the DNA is TGTGCCAGCAGCCAGACAGGGGGCTCCTACGAGCAGTACTTC. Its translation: CASSQTGGSYEQYF.

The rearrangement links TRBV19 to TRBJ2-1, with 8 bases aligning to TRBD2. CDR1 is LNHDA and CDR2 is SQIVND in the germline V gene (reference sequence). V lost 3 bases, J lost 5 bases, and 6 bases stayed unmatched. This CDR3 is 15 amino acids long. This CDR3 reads CASSIRGLDDNEQFF. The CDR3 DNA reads TGTGCCAGTAGTATCAGGGGACTAGACGACAATGAGCAGTTCTTC. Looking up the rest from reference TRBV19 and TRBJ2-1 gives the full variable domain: DGGITQSPKYLFRKEGQNVTLSCEQNLNHDAMYWYRQDPGQGLRLIYYSQIVNDFQKGDIAEGYSVSREKKESFPLTVTSAQKNPTAFYLCASSIRGLDDNEQFFGPGTRLTVL.

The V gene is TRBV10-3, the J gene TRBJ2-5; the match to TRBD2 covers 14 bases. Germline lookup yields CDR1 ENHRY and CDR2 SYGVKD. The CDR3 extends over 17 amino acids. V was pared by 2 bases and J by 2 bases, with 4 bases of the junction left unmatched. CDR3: CAISEGLAGGQQETQYF. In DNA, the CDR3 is TGTGCCATCAGTGAGGGACTAGCGGGGGGCCAACAAGAGACCCAGTACTTC.

For the CDR3, the DNA is TGTGCCAGCAGCTTAAGCTCAGGGGGCAACTATGGCTACACCTTC. It encodes CASSLSSGGNYGYTF. The chain couples TRBV7-3 to TRBJ1-2; 8 nucleotides match TRBD1. This CDR3 is built from 15 residues. Germline values: CDR1 SGHTA, CDR2 FQGTGA. After removal of 1 base from V and 2 bases from J, the junction contained 3 bases not matched to a gene.

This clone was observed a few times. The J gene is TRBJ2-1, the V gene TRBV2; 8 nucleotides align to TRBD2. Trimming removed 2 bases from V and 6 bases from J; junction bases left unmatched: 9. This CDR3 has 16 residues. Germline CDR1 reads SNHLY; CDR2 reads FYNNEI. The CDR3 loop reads CASSESGGPSLNEQFF. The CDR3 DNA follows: TGTGCCAGCAGTGAAAGCGGGGGCCCATCCCTCAATGAGCAGTTCTTC.

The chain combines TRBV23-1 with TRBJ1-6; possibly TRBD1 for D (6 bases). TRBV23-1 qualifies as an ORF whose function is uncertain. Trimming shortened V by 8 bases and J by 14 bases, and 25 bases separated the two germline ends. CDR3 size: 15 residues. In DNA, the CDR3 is TGCGCCAGCTCCTGTGAATGGGCTCGTAACAGGGCCCTCCACTTT. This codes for CASSCEWARNRALHF.

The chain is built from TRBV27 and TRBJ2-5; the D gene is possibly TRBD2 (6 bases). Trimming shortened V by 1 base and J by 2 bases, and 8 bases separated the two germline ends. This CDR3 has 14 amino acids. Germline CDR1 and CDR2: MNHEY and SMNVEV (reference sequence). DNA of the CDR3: TGTGCCAGCAGTTTATATAGCGGTCAAGAGACCCAGTACTTC. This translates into CASSLYSGQETQYF.

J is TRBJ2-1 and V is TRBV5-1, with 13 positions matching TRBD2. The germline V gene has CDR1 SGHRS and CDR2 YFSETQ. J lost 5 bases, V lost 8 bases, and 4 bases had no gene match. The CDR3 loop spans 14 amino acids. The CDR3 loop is CASDGTSGDNEQFF. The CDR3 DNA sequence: TGCGCCAGTGATGGGACTAGCGGGGACAATGAGCAGTTCTTC.

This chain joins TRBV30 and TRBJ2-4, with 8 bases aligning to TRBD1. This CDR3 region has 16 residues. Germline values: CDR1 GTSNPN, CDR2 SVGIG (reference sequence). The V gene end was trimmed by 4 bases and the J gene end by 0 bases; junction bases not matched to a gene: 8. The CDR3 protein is CAWTAGTGLAKNIQYF. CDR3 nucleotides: TGTGCCTGGACAGCCGGGACAGGCTTAGCCAAAAACATTCAGTACTTC.

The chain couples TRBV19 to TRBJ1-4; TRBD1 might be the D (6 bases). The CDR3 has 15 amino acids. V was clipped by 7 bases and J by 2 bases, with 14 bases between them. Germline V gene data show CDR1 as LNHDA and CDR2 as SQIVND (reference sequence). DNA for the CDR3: TGTGCCAGTAAGAAGCCAGGGGCGACTAATGAAAAACTGTTTTTT. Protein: CASKKPGATNEKLFF.